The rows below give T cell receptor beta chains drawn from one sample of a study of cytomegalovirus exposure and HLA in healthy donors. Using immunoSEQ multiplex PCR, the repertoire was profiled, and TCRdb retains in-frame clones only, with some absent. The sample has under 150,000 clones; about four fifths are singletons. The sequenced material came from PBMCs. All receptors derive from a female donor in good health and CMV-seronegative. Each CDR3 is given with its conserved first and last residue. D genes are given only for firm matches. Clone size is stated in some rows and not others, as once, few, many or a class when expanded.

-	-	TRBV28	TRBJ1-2	CASRQGGPNYGYTF	TGTGCCAGCAGGCAGGGAGGGCCGAACTATGGCTACACCTTC
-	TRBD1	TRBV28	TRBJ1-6	CASSSSGGSLGSPLHF	TGTGCCAGCAGTTCATCAGGGGGGAGCTTAGGATCACCCCTCCACTTT
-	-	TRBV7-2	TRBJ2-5	CASSFMETQYF	TGTGCCAGCAGCTTCATGGAGACCCAGTACTTC
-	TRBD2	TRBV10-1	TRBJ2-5	CASSGRGGGAAQYF	TGCGCCAGCAGTGGACGGGGGGGAGGCGCGGCCCAGTACTTC
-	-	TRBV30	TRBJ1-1	CAWGQNTEAFF	TGTGCCTGGGGACAGAACACTGAAGCTTTCTTT
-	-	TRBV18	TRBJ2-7	CASSPGGSGYYEQYF	TGTGCCAGCTCCCCCGGAGGGAGCGGCTACTACGAGCAGTACTTC
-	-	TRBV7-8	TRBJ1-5	CASSQRISNQPQHF	TGTGCCAGCAGCCAGCGGATTAGCAATCAGCCCCAGCATTTT
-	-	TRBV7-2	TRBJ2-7	CASSLYGQYEQYF	TGTGCCAGCAGCTTATACGGACAGTACGAGCAGTACTTC
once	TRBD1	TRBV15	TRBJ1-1	CATSADRGWNTEAFF	TGTGCCACCAGCGCCGACAGGGGCTGGAACACTGAAGCTTTCTTT
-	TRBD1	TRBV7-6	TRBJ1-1	CASSLVDRVVLNTEAFF	TGTGCCAGCAGCTTAGTCGACAGGGTGGTGTTGAACACTGAAGCTTTCTTT
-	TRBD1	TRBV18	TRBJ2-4	CASSPDRGDIQYF	TGTGCCAGCTCACCAGACAGGGGTGACATTCAGTACTTC
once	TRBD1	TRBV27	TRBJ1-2	CASSESGQGATYGYTF	TGTGCCAGCAGTGAATCGGGACAGGGGGCGACCTATGGCTACACCTTC
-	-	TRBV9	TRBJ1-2	CASSVAAGRYGYTF	TGTGCCAGCAGCGTAGCGGCAGGGCGATATGGCTACACCTTC
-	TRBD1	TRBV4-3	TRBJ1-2	CASSQDHGDRGRSYTF	TGCGCCAGCAGCCAAGATCACGGGGACAGGGGGCGTAGCTACACCTTC
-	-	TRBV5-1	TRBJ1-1	CASSLDSCEAFF	TGCGCCAGCAGCTTGGACAGCTGTGAAGCTTTCTTT
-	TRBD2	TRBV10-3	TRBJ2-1	CAISDGGSYNEQFF	TGTGCCATCAGTGACGGCGGGAGCTACAATGAGCAGTTCTTC
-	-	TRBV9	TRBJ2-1	CASGGRNEQFF	TGTGCCAGTGGTGGGAGGAATGAGCAGTTCTTC
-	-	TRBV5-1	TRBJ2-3	CASSLLQGRTDTQYF	TGCGCCAGCAGCTTGTTACAGGGCCGGACAGATACGCAGTATTTT
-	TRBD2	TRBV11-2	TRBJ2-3	CASSSGGGDTQYF	TGTGCCAGCAGCAGCGGGGGAGGAGATACGCAGTATTTT
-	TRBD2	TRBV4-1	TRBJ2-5	CASSQAVAGGETQYF	TGCGCCAGCAGCCAAGCGGTAGCGGGAGGTGAGACCCAGTACTTC
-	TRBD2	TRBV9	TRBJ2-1	CASSPRRGSGGNEQFF	TGTGCCAGCAGCCCGAGGAGAGGTAGCGGGGGCAATGAGCAGTTCTTC
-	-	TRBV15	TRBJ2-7	CATSSGPDSAYEQYF	TGTGCCACCAGCAGTGGCCCTGACAGCGCCTACGAGCAGTACTTC
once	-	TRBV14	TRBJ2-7	CASSRTGTYSDEQYF	TGTGCCAGCAGCCGGACCGGGACTTATTCCGACGAGCAGTACTTC
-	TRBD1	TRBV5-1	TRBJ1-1	CASSLRGQLNTEAFF	TGCGCCAGCAGCCTTAGGGGACAGCTGAACACTGAAGCTTTCTTT
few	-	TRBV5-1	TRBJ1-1	CASSQQENTEAFF	TGCGCCAGCAGCCAACAGGAAAACACTGAAGCTTTCTTT
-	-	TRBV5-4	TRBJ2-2	CASSPGLPNTGELFF	TGTGCCAGCAGCCCTGGACTGCCTAACACCGGGGAGCTGTTTTTT
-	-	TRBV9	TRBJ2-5	CASSVGGGQGEETQYF	TGTGCCAGCAGCGTAGGGGGGGGGCAGGGTGAGGAGACCCAGTACTTC
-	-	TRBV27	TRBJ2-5	CASSLKVRGTQYF	TGTGCCAGCAGTTTGAAGGTCCGGGGGACCCAGTACTTC
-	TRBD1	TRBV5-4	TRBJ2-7	CASSLVGQGQQYF	TGTGCCAGCAGCCTTGTTGGACAGGGGCAACAGTACTTC
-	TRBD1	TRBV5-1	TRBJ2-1	CASSLSGQPYNEQFF	TGCGCCAGCAGCCTCTCGGGACAGCCATACAATGAGCAGTTCTTC
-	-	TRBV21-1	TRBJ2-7	CASSKVKSQGQYF	TGTGCCAGCAGCAAAGTCAAATCCCAGGGGCAGTACTTC
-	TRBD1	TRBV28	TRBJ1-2	CASRGTGAANYGYTF	TGTGCCAGCAGGGGAACAGGGGCAGCTAACTATGGCTACACCTTC
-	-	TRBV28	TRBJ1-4	CASSPPIGGSATNEKLFF	TGTGCCAGCAGCCCACCTATTGGAGGGTCTGCAACTAATGAAAAACTGTTTTTT
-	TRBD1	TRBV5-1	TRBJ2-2	CASSFGTGGTGELFF	TGCGCCAGCAGCTTCGGGACAGGGGGGACCGGGGAGCTGTTTTTT
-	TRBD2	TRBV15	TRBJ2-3	CATSRELAGGTDTQYF	TGTGCCACCAGCAGAGAACTAGCGGGGGGCACAGATACGCAGTATTTT
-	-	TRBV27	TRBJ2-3	CASSFASSDTQYF	TGTGCCAGCAGTTTCGCTAGCTCCGATACGCAGTATTTT
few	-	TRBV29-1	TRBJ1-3	CSVRRGGNTIYF	TGCAGCGTCCGGCGGGGGGGAAACACCATATATTTT
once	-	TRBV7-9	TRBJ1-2	CASSLVGNSYGYTF	TGTGCCAGCAGCTTAGTCGGGAATAGCTATGGCTACACCTTC
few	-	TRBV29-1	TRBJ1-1	CSVLTSGTEAFF	TGCAGCGTCCTTACTTCGGGGACTGAAGCTTTCTTT
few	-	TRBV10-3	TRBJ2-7	CAISVGGEGYEQYF	TGTGCCATCAGTGTAGGGGGTGAGGGCTACGAGCAGTACTTC
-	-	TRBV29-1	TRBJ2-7	CSVVRDKPREQYF	TGCAGCGTTGTCAGGGATAAGCCGCGGGAGCAGTACTTC
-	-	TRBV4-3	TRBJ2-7	CASSQDEQGVYEQYF	TGCGCCAGCAGCCAAGACGAGCAGGGTGTCTACGAGCAGTACTTC
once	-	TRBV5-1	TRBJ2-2	CASSLDLGQNTGELFF	TGCGCCAGCAGCTTGGACCTTGGACAGAACACCGGGGAGCTGTTTTTT
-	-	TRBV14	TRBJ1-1	CASSQERVMNTEAFF	TGTGCCAGCAGCCAAGAGAGGGTGATGAACACTGAAGCTTTCTTT